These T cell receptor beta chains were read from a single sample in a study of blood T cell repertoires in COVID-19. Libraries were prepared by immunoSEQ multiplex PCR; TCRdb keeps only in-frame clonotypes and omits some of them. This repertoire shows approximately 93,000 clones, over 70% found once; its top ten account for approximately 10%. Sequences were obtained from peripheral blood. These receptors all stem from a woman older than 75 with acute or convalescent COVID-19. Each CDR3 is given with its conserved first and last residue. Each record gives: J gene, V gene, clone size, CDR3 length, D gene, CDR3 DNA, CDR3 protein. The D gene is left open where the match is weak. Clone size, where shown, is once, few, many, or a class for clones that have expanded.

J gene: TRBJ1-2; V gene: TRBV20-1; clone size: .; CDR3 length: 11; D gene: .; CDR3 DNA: TGCAGTGCTAGAGACAGATATGGCTACACCTTC; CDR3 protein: CSARDRYGYTF
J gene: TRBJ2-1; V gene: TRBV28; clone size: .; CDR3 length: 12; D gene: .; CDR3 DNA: TGTGCCAGCAGTTTATGGGCAAATGAGCAGTTCTTC; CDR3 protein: CASSLWANEQFF
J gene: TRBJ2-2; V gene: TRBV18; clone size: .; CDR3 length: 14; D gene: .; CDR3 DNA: TGTGCCAGCTCACCACCGGGGAGAGGCGGGGAGCTGTTTTTT; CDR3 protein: CASSPPGRGGELFF
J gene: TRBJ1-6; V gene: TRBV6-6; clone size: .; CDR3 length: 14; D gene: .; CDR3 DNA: TGTGCCAGTGTTCTTGGACAATATAATTCACCCCTCCACTTT; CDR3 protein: CASVLGQYNSPLHF
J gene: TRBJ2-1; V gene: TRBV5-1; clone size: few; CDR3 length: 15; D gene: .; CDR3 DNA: TGCGCCAGCAGCGAAGACAGACGCTCCTACAATGAGCAGTTCTTC; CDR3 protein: CASSEDRRSYNEQFF
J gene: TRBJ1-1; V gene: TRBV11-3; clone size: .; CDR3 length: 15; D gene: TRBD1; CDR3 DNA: TGTGCCAGCAGCTATGGAACAGGGGCGGGGACTGAAGCTTTCTTT; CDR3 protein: CASSYGTGAGTEAFF
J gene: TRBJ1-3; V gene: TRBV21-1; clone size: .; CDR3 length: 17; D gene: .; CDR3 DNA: TGTGCCAGCAGCAATTACGTTGGTCTCGAGTCGGGAAACACCATATATTTT; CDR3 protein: CASSNYVGLESGNTIYF
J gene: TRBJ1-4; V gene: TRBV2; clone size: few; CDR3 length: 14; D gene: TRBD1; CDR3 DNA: TGTGCCAGCAGTGGGGGACAGGGTGATGAAAAACTGTTTTTT; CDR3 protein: CASSGGQGDEKLFF
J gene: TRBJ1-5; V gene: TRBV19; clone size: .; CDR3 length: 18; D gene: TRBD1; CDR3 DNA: TGTGCCAGTAGTAAAATCGGACAGGCGATTTATAGCAATCAGCCCCAGCATTTT; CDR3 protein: CASSKIGQAIYSNQPQHF
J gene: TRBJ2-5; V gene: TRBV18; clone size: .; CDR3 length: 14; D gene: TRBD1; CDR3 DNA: TGTGCCAGCTCACCCGGGACAGGGGAGGAGACCCAGTACTTC; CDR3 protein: CASSPGTGEETQYF
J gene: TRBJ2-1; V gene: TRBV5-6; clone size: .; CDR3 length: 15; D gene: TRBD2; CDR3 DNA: TGTGCCAGCAGGCCTCTAGCGGGAGAAGCCCATGAGCAGTTCTTC; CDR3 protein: CASRPLAGEAHEQFF
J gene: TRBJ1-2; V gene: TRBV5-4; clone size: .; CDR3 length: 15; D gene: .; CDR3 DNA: TGTGCCAGCACAATACCCGGCCAGGGGCGGTATGGCTACACCTTC; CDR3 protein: CASTIPGQGRYGYTF
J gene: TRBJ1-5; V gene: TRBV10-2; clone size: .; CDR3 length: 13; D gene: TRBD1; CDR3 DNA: TGCGCCAGCCGGGACAGGGTTCAGCAGCCCCAGCATTTT; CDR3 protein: CASRDRVQQPQHF
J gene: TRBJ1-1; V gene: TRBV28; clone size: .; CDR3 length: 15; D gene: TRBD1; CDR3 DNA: TGTGCCAGCAGCGCTCAGACAGGGGGCCCCACTGAAGCTTTCTTT; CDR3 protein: CASSAQTGGPTEAFF
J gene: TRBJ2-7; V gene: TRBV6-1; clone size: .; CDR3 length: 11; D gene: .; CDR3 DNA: TGTGCCAGCAGTCTAAACTACGAGCAGTACTTC; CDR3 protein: CASSLNYEQYF
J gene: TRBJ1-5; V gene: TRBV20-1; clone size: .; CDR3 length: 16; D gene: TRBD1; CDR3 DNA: TGCAGTGCTAGTCGGGCAGGGGGCGCCCGCAATCAGCCCCAGCATTTT; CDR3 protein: CSASRAGGARNQPQHF
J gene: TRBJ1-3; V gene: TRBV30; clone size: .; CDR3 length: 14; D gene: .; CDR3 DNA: TGTGCCTGGGCCCTTGGGGGGGCAGGAAACACCATATATTTT; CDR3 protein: CAWALGGAGNTIYF
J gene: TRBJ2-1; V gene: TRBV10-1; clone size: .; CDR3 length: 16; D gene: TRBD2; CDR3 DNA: TGCGCCAGCAGTGTAGAGCGGACTAGCGGGAGCAATGAGCAGTTCTTC; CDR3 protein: CASSVERTSGSNEQFF
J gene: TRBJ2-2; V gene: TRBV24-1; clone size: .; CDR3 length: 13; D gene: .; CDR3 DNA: TGTGCCACCAGTGAAACCGGGACAAATAAGCTGTTTTTT; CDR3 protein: CATSETGTNKLFF
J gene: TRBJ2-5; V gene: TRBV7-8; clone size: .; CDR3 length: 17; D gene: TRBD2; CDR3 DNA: TGTGCCAGCAGCCGCTCAGCGGGGGGGCCCCGCCAAGAGACCCAGTACTTC; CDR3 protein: CASSRSAGGPRQETQYF
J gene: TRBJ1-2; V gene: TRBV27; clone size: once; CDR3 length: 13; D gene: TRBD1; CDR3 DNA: TGTGCCAGCATGAGACAGGGGGGCTATGGCTACACCTTC; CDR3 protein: CASMRQGGYGYTF
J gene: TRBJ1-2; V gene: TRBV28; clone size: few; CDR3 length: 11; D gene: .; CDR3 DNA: TGTGCCAGTCAGGGCAGCTATGGCTACACCTTC; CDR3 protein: CASQGSYGYTF
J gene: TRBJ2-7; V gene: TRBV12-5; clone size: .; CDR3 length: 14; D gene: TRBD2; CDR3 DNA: TGTGCTAGTGCCTTCGGGGGGTCGGTTTACGAGCAGTACTTC; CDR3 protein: CASAFGGSVYEQYF
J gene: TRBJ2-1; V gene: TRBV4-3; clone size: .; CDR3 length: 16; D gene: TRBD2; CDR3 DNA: TGCGCCAGCAGCCGAGAACTAGCGGGAGGGCTAGGGGAGCAGTTCTTC; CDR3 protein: CASSRELAGGLGEQFF
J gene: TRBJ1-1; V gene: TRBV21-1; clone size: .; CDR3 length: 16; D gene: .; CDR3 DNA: TGTGCCAGCAGCTCCATAACAGGGTTCATGAACACTGAAGCTTTCTTT; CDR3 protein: CASSSITGFMNTEAFF
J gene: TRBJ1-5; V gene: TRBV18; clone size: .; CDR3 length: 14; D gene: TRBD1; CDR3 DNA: TGTGCCAGCTCCCGTGGACAGGGTGATCAGCCCCAGCATTTT; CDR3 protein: CASSRGQGDQPQHF
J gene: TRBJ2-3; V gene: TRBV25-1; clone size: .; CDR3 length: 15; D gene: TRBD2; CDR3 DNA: TGTGCCAGCAGTGACGGGGGGGCCGGGACAGATACGCAGTATTTT; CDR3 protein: CASSDGGAGTDTQYF
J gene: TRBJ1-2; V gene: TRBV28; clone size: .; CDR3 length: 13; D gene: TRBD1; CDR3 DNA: TGTGCCAGCGGGCAGACAGGGAACTATGGCTACACCTTC; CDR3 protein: CASGQTGNYGYTF
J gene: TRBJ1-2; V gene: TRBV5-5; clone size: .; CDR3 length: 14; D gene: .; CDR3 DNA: TGTGCCAGCAGCTTGGGTAGCGGGATAGATGGCTACACCTTC; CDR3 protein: CASSLGSGIDGYTF
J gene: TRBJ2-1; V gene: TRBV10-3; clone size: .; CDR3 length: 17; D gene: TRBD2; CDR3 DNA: TGTGCCATCCAAAGCGGGAGGGCCAGCGGCACCCGAGGTGAGCAGTTCTTC; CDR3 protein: CAIQSGRASGTRGEQFF
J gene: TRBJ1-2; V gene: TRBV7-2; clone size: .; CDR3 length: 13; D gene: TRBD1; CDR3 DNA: TGTGCCAGCACCGTACAGGGGGGCGGGGGCTACACCTTC; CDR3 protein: CASTVQGGGGYTF
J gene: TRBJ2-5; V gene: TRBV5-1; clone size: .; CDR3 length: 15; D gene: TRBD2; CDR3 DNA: TGCGCCAGCAGCTTGACTAGCGGGGGGACAGAGACCCAGTACTTC; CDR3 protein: CASSLTSGGTETQYF
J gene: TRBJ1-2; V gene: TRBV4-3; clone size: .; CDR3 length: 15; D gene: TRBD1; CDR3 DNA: TGCGCCAGCAGCCAAGATAGGGACAGACTCTATGGCTACACCTTC; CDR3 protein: CASSQDRDRLYGYTF
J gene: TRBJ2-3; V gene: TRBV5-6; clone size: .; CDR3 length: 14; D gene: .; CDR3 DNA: TGTGCCAGCAGCTTGGAGCCGATGACAGATACGCAGTATTTT; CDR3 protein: CASSLEPMTDTQYF
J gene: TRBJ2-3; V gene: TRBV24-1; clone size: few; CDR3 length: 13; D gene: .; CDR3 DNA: TGTGCCACCAGTGATTCAAGCACAGATACGCAGTATTTT; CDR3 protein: CATSDSSTDTQYF
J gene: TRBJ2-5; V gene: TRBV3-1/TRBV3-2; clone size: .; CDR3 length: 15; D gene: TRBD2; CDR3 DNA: TGTGCCAGCAGCCAAGATTTGCAAGCGGGGGGGACCCAGTACTTC; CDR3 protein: CASSQDLQAGGTQYF
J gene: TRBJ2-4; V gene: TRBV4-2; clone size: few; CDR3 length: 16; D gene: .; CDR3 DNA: TGTGCCAGCAGCCCTCGGAGGGAAACAGCCAAAAACATTCAGTACTTC; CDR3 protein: CASSPRRETAKNIQYF
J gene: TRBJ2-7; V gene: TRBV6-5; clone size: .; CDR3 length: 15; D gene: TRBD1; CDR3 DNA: TGTGCCAGCTCTCTCCTGAAGGGACAGGCCTACGAGCAGTACTTC; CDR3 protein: CASSLLKGQAYEQYF
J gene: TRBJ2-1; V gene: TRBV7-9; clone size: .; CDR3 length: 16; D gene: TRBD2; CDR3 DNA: TGTGCCAGCAGCTTACAGGGAGCGGGAGCGGTCGAAGAGCAGTTCTTC; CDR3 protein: CASSLQGAGAVEEQFF
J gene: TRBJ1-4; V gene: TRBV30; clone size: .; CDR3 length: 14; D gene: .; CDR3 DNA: TGTGCCTTAGAACAGGGTGCAACTAATGAAAAACTGTTTTTT; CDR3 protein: CALEQGATNEKLFF
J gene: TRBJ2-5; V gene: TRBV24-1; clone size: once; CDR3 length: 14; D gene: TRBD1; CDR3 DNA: TGTGCCACCAGTGACGCCGGACAGGAGGAGACCCAGTACTTC; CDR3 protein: CATSDAGQEETQYF
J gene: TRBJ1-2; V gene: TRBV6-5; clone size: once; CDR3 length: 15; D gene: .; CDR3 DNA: TGTGCCAGCAGTTACGGGGGACTGGGGTTCTATGGCTACACCTTC; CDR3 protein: CASSYGGLGFYGYTF
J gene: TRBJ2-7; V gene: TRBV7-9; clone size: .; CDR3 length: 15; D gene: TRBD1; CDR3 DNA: TGTGCCAGCAGCTTAGAAACAGGGGGCTCCTACGAGCAGTACTTC; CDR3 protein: CASSLETGGSYEQYF
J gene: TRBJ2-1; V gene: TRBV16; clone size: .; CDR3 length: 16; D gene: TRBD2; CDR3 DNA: TGTGCCAGCAGCCAATCGGCTAGCGGGGGTTACAATGAGCAGTTCTTC; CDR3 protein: CASSQSASGGYNEQFF
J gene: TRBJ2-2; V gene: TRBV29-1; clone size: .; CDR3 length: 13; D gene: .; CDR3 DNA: TGCAGCGTTAAACAGGGTTGGACCGGGGAGCTGTTTTTT; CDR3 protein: CSVKQGWTGELFF
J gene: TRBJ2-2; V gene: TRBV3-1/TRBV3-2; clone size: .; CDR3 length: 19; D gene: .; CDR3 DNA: TGTGCCAGCAGCTCGAACCCCCCAGGTCCCTATCACCCCACCGGGGAGCTGTTTTTT; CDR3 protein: CASSSNPPGPYHPTGELFF
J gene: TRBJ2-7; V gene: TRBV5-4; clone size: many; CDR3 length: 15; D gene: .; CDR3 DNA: TGTGCCAGCAGCTTGGAGTTTGGAACAGACCGCGAGCAGTACTTC; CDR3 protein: CASSLEFGTDREQYF
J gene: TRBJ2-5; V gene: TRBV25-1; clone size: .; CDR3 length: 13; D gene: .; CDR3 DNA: TGTGCCAGCCGCGGGACAGTCAAAGAGACCCAGTACTTC; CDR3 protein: CASRGTVKETQYF
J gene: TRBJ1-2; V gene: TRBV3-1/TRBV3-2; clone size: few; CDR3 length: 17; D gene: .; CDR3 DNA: TGTGCCAGCAGCCAAGGGTATTTAGGGGGGGAGAAGAATGGCTACACCTTC; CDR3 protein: CASSQGYLGGEKNGYTF
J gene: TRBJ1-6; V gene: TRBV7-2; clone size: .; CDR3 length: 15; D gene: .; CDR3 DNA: TGTGCCAGCAGCTTAAGGGGGGGAGATCGGTCACCCCTCCACTTT; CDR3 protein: CASSLRGGDRSPLHF
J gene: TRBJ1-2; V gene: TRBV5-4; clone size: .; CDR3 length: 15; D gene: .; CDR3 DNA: TGTGCCAGCAGCTTGGAAGGCAGGGTCTACTATGGCTACACCTTC; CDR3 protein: CASSLEGRVYYGYTF
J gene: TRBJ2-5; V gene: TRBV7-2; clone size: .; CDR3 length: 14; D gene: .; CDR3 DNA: TGTGCCAGCACCCCCGACTTTTACCAAGAGACCCAGTACTTC; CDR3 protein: CASTPDFYQETQYF
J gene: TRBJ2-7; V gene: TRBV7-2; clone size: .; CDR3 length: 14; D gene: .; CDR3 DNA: TGTGCCAGCAGCTTAACGGGAACCGTCTACGAGCAGTACTTC; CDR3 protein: CASSLTGTVYEQYF
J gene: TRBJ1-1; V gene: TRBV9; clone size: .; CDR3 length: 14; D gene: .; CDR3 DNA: TGTGCCAGCAGCCCCCCTCCCACAAACACTGAAGCTTTCTTT; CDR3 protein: CASSPPPTNTEAFF
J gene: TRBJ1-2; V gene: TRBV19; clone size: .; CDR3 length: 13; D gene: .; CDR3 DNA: TGTGCCAGTAGTTTGGGACACCGCTATGGCTACACCTTC; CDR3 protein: CASSLGHRYGYTF